This record covers a single T cell receptor (beta chain). This table comes from immunoSEQ multiplex PCR, and its TCRdb copy is limited to in-frame clones, with some not included. The sample holds approximately 170,000 clones, around four fifths seen once. These data belong to a study of blood T cell repertoires in COVID-19. The CDR3 is 15 amino acids. V gave up 11 bases and J gave up 0 bases; unmatched junction bases: 10. In germline, CDR1 is MGHDK, CDR2 SYGVNS. The sequence was collected from a woman in her fifties or sixties in a cohort exposed to, infected with or recovered from COVID-19 (not recorded which). The specimen was PBMCs or T cells enriched from blood (not recorded which). The gene calls are TRBV25-1 and TRBJ2-4; 7 bases are shared with TRBD2. CDR3 loop: CAGAGFGKAKNIQYF. The CDR3 DNA follows: TGTGCCGGAGCGGGATTTGGGAAAGCCAAAAACATTCAGTACTTC. Complete variable domain (other parts from reference TRBV25-1 and TRBJ2-4): EADIYQTPRYLVIGTGKKITLECSQTMGHDKMYWYQQDPGMELHLIHYSYGVNSTEKGDLSSESTVSRIRTEHFPLTLESARPSHTSQYLCAGAGFGKAKNIQYFGAGTRLSVL.